This TCR beta chain was sequenced in a study of CD8 T cells in Susac syndrome (dated by TCRdb to the late 2010s). Background for the entire study: Repertoire sequencing was used to test whether CD8+ T cell activation and differentiation in Susac syndrome was antigen driven. The study compared CD8+ T cell repertoire clonality among 11 to 12 healthy donors, 14 Susac syndrome patients and about 16 multiple sclerosis patients. What the research found in general, with its limitations: The number of individuals in the TCR sequencing and HLA analysis was recognized as being relatively small.

The CDR3 contains 16 residues, cysteine and phenylalanine counted. Of all the DNA, just the CDR3 is kept, 48 bases in frame from base 1. CDR1 and CDR2, per the germline V gene (reference sequence), are MNHEY and SMNVEV. V drops 4 bases and J drops 0 bases, leaving 12 bases in between. Points on this clonotype: There is no known antigen for this receptor. No much larger clone is present one base from it, and per-base qualities are unavailable.

High-throughput TCR beta sequencing profiled peripheral blood CD8+ and CD4+ T cells from healthy donors, Susac syndrome patients and multiple sclerosis patients. The multiple sclerosis controls were treatment-naive patients whose relapsing-remitting disease, either stable or active, fulfilled the revised McDonald criteria. CD8+ TEMRA cells were enriched by FACS, while bulk CD8+ and CD4+ T cells were purified by magnetic negative isolation. Blood was collected in EDTA tubes and processed within 24 hours, with PBMCs isolated through density gradient centrifugation. PBMCs intended for TCR sequencing were frozen in liquid nitrogen and were later thawed in a 37 degrees C water bath. Purity of sorted or isolated CD4+, CD8+ and CD8+ TEMRA cells was at least 90%. RNA was extracted using the RNeasy kit, and roughly 0.5 to 1 ug of the RNA was reverse transcribed with random hexamers. The immunoSEQ multiplex PCR assay, covering 54 Vbeta and 13 Jbeta segments, was used to amplify TCR beta CDR3 regions. Bias from PCR amplification was corrected by using a synthetic template baseline for primer optimization and for computational correction. The study's processing was this. Reads were assigned to V, D and J genes according to IMGT and analyzed in immunoSEQ Analyzer, with only productive sequences retained. Clonality was computed as one minus Shannon entropy normalized by log2 of the number of productive unique sequences. For each patient and control, public and private clones were evaluated among the 100 most prevalent clones. Clones were defined as Susac-specific if absent from the healthy and MS cohorts, from under 1,200 published viral clones and from other ImmuneACCESS disease sequences. The public sequencing data were trimmed at Q25 with fastp and processed into clonotypes with MiXCR by TCRdb, which kept only in-frame beta chains. Records with the same CDR3 protein are collapsed into one entry carrying the most frequent genes and DNA. What appears here as the V and J calls and clone size reflects TCRdb's work, not the paper's. A total of more than 200,000 distinct CDR3 sequences appear in this sample, 80% to 95% of them only once. About 0.12% of the sample belongs to the ten largest clones.

Sequencing was carried out using CD8+ T cells from PBMCs. This clonotype was obtained from a human donor with multiple sclerosis. Recombination linked TRBV27 to TRBJ2-2; the D gene is possibly TRBD1 or TRBD2, with 6 bases matching each. This receptor has the CDR3 CASSSRGRSNTGELFF. The DNA sequence is given as TGTGCCAGCAGTTCCCGGGGGCGTTCGAACACCGGGGAGCTGTTTTTT.